These 10 T cell receptor beta chains were all obtained from the same sample, sequenced in a study of OX40 agonist ivuxolimab in advanced cancers. TCRdb's copy holds only in-frame clones and misses some; the assay was immunoSEQ multiplex PCR. The sample contains some 52,000 clones, approximately 92% of which appear only once. Sequenced here: CD4+ or CD8+ T cells sorted from blood, sampled in a trial of the OX40 agonist ivuxolimab. The receptor source for this set is an adult with an advanced solid tumor such as melanoma, head and neck, liver or kidney cancer.

This rearrangement joins TRBV5-6 to TRBJ1-2; D uncertain. Germline CDR1 SGHDT, CDR2 YYEEEE. Trimming stripped 2 bases from V and 10 bases from J, with 18 bases between. The CDR3 consists of 14 residues. The chain's CDR3 is CASSFAGRAVPYTF. For the CDR3, the DNA is TGTGCCAGCAGCTTCGCTGGGAGAGCAGTACCCTACACCTTC.

The chain recombines TRBV15 with TRBJ2-7; 10 bases are a match to TRBD1. V dropped 3 bases and J dropped 3; count of bases not matched to a gene: 5. The CDR3 is 15 amino acids. Germline V CDR1 and CDR2: LNHNV, YYDKDF (reference sequence). This chain's CDR3 is CATSRGTGEGYEQYF. In DNA form, the CDR3 reads TGTGCCACCAGCAGGGGGACAGGGGAGGGCTACGAGCAGTACTTC.

The chain combines TRBV11-2 with TRBJ2-3, with 7 bases identical to TRBD2. CDR1 SGHAT and CDR2 FQNNGV come from the germline V gene. The CDR3 is 15 residues long. Trimming removed 4 bases from V and 6 bases from J; junction bases left unmatched: 10. CDR3 amino acids: CASSSNLVGGDTQYF. The CDR3 DNA reads TGTGCCAGCAGCTCCAACCTGGTGGGAGGGGATACGCAGTATTTT.

This clone was counted a single time. The chain employs TRBV4-1 and TRBJ2-7; 7 bases line up with TRBD2. From germline, CDR1 is MGHRA and CDR2 YSYEKL. Trimming removed 3 bases from V and 2 bases from J; junction bases left unmatched: 7. CDR3 size: 15 residues. CDR3: CASSHDPGTTYEQYF. CDR3 nucleotide sequence: TGCGCCAGCAGCCATGATCCCGGGACTACCTACGAGCAGTACTTC.

Only a few counts were recorded for this clone. Within the sample, other DNA sequences also encode this same CDR3. The chain joins TRBV11-3 to TRBJ1-3, with D unresolved. V lost 2 bases and J 2 bases, leaving 7 bases between the germline ends. This CDR3 has 14 residues. The V gene's germline CDR1 is SGHNT and CDR2 YENEEA. The CDR3 sequence is CASSLRGTGNTIYF. The CDR3 DNA follows: TGTGCCAGCAGCTTACGTGGGACTGGAAACACCATATATTTT.

The rearrangement uses TRBV7-6 and TRBJ2-3; 11 positions match TRBD2. The CDR3 loop spans 16 amino acids. J gave up 5 bases and V 3 bases, and 7 bases lay outside the gene matches. Germline V gives CDR1 SGHVS, CDR2 FNYEAQ. The CDR3 sequence is CASSFRLAGWGDTQYF. In nucleotides, the CDR3 is TGTGCCAGCAGCTTTAGACTAGCGGGATGGGGAGATACGCAGTATTTT.

The V and J genes are TRBV2 and TRBJ2-7; 13 bases are a match to TRBD2. CDR1 is SNHLY, CDR2 FYNNEI, per germline. V was clipped by 8 bases and J by 4 bases; unmatched bases: 2. There are 13 residues in the CDR3. DNA of the CDR3: TGTGCCAGCGGGACTAGCGGGACTTACGAGCAGTACTTC. Residues: CASGTSGTYEQYF.

Only a few counts were recorded for this clone. The chain links TRBV15 to TRBJ2-1, with 8 bases that match TRBD1. Germline lookup yields CDR1 LNHNV and CDR2 YYDKDF (reference sequence). This CDR3 spans 21 amino acids. V shed 1 base and J 9 bases; nucleotides not matched to a gene: 26. CDR3 coding DNA: TGTGCCACCAGCAGAGGCATTACCTCCGGGACAGGTTTTCGTGAACAAGGTGAGCAGTTCTTC. It yields the protein CATSRGITSGTGFREQGEQFF.

CDR3 sequence: CASSLGQRGQETQYF. DNA of the CDR3: TGTGCCAGCAGCTTAGGCCAACGGGGCCAAGAGACCCAGTACTTC. The chain carries TRBV13 and TRBJ2-5; a weak D match, TRBD2 (5 bases). Per germline, CDR1 PRHDT and CDR2 FYEKMQ (reference sequence). The CDR3 contains 15 residues. V was pared by 0 bases and J by 1 base, with 9 bases between.

This rearrangement joins TRBV9 to TRBJ2-7, with D hard to call. The V end lost 0 bases, the J end lost 2 bases, and 12 bases lay between the germline ends. Germline CDR1 and CDR2: SGDLS and YYNGEE. The CDR3 extends over 15 amino acids. CDR3 in amino acids: CASSVGGNPTYEQYF. DNA for the CDR3: TGTGCCAGCAGCGTAGGAGGAAACCCGACCTACGAGCAGTACTTC.